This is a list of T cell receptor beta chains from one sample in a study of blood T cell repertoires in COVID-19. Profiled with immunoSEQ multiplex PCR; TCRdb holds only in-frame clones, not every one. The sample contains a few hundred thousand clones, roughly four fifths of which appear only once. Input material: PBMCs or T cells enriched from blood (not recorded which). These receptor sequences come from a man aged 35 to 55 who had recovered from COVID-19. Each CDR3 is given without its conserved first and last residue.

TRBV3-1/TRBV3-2 ASSRRDRTYEQY
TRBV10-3 AISESTQGGNQPQH
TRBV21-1 ASITPGSALYGYT
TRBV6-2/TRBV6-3 ASSYVQGVTSSPLH
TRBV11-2 ASSSSDGGTEAF
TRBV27 ASSPLAKNIQY
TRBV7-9 ASRPRLEWLFTEAF
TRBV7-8 ASSFLAGTSYNEQF
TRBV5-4 ASSLGGTPGTDTQY
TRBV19 ASSEYRGSNTEAF
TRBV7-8 ASSLVLASGANVLT
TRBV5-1 ASSSLTGYYGYT
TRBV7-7 ANLRGQGPTKMAPLH
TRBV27 ASSRRGQALGAQY
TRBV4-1 ASSQDLNRVETQY
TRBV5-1 ASSLRRTNTEAF
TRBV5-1 ASSLAPTGTEAF
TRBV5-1 ASSPGLAGTDTQY
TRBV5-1 ASSLATVTGYT
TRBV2 ASSLRSGNTIY
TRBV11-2 ASSFGRTTYEQY
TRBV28 ASSYGGRGYEQY
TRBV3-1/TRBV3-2 ASSRDRAEAF
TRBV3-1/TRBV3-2 ASSQSRNEQY
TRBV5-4 ASSQPGQGYGYT
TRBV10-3 AISVATGGFYGYT
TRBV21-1 ASSLRHPSRGGYT
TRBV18 ATYRTGGGDEQF
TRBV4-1 ASSQDGTGKAKNIQY
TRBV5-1 ASSLSGPGGSSPLH
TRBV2 ASGRGNTDTQY
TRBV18 ASSAETANEQF
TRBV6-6 ASSATGPQYQPQH
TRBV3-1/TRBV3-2 ASSQRDTQY
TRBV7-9 ASSPYTGELF
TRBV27 ASSLFRGLAGYNEQF
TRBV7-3 ASSIQKNTEAF
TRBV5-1 ASSLAPRGGPYEQY
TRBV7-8 ASSPDRAGNTIY
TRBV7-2 ASSLIGGRATQY
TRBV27 ASRRGSSYEQY
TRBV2 ASKGEFGSYEQY
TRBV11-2 ASSWGGDTQY
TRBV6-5 ASISPTGGNTIY
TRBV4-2 ASSQTSTDQETQY
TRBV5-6 ASSLTGQGYQPQH
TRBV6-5 ASSSPGSRYGYT
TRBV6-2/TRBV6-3 ASSYFRGRSNEQF
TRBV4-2 ASSQGRRGSTEKLF
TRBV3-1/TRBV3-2 ASSQVVEEQY